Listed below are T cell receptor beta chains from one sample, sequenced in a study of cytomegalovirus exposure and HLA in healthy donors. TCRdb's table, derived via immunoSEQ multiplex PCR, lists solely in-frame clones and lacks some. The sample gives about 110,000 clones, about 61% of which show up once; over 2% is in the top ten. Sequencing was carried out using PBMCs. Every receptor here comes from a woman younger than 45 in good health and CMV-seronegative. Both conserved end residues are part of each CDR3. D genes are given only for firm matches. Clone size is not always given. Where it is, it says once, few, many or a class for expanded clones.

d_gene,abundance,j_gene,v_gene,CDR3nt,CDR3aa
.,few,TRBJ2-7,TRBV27,TGTGCCAGCAGGAAGAGCGGAGCTCCCTACGAGCAGTACTTC,CASRKSGAPYEQYF
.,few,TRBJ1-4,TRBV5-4,TGTGCCAGCAGCTCCAAACAGGGAACAACTAATGAAAAACTGTTTTTT,CASSSKQGTTNEKLFF
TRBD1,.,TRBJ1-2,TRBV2,TGTGCCAGCAGCACAGGGGGTCACTATGGCTACACCTTC,CASSTGGHYGYTF
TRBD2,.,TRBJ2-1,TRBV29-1,TGCAGCGCAGGATCCCCGGGACTATCTAGAGATGAGCAGTTCTTC,CSAGSPGLSRDEQFF
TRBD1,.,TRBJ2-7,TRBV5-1,TGCGCCAGCAGCCCCCGGACAGGGGGGAGCTACGAGCAGTACTTC,CASSPRTGGSYEQYF
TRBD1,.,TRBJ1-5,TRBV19,TGTGCCAGTAGTCCTAGGGACAGGGTCCTCAATCAGCCCCAGCATTTT,CASSPRDRVLNQPQHF
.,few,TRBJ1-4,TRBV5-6,TGTGCCAGCAGCTTGGACGACTTGCCGGGACAAATTCTTGAAAAACTGTTTTTT,CASSLDDLPGQILEKLFF
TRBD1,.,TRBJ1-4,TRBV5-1,TGCGCCAGCAGCCCGACAGGGGAGGGGGTTAATGAAAAACTGTTTTTT,CASSPTGEGVNEKLFF
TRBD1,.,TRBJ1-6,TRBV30,TGTGCCTGGAGTGCGAAGACAGGGGGTTTCAGCTCCTATAATTCACCCCTCCACTTT,CAWSAKTGGFSSYNSPLHF
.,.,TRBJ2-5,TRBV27,TGTGCCAGCAGTTTATCGACAGCGAGCCCCCAGTACTTC,CASSLSTASPQYF
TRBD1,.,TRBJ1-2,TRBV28,TGTGCCAGCAGCTCGTTGGGACAGGGGGCTTATGGCTACACCTTC,CASSSLGQGAYGYTF
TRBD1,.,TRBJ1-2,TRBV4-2,TGTGCCAGCAGCTTACCGGGACAGGGGGAAAACTATGGCTACACCTTC,CASSLPGQGENYGYTF
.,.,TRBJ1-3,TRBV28,TGTGCCAGCAGAACCTGGGGCCACGCTGGAAACACCATATATTTT,CASRTWGHAGNTIYF
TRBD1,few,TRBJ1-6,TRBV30,TGTGCCTGGAGCCCGGGACAGGGTAATTCACCCCTCCACTTT,CAWSPGQGNSPLHF
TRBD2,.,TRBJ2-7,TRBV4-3,TGCGCCAGCAGCTCCCTAGCGGGCGACGAGCAGTACTTC,CASSSLAGDEQYF
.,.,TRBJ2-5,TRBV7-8,TGTGCCAGCAGCGGCTCTACAGGGCAAGAGACCCAGTACTTC,CASSGSTGQETQYF
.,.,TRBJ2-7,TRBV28,TGTGCCAGCACTGGCCCCTGGGACACCTACGAGCAGTACTTC,CASTGPWDTYEQYF
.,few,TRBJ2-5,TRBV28,TGTGCCAGCAGGCGGGGACGCGAGTCGGGGTTCCAAGAGACCCAGTACTTC,CASRRGRESGFQETQYF
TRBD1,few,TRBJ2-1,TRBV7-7,TGTGCTAGCAGGGGGACAGGAGACAATGAGCAGTTCTTC,CASRGTGDNEQFF
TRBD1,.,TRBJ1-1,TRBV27,TGTGCCAGCAGTCAAACAGGGGGCGAGCGCTCTGAAGCTTTCTTT,CASSQTGGERSEAFF
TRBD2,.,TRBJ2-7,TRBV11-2,TGTGCCAGCATCCTAGCGGGAGGCTACGAGCAGTACTTC,CASILAGGYEQYF
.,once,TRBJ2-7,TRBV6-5,TGTGCCAGCAGCCCGGGACACTCCTACGAGCAGTACTTC,CASSPGHSYEQYF
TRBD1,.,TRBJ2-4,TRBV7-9,TGTGCCAGCAGCTTAGATGGGGACAGGAACATTCAGTACTTC,CASSLDGDRNIQYF
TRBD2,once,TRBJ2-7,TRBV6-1,TGTGCCAGCAGTGATGCGGTAGGGACTAGCGGGAGGGCCGGCGAGCAGTACTTC,CASSDAVGTSGRAGEQYF